The TCR beta chain described here comes from a study of T cell changes during pregnancy in multiple sclerosis. TCRdb keeps only in-frame clones here, not all; method: immunoSEQ multiplex PCR. The data contain about 42,000 clones, approximately 96% of them singletons. This CDR3 region has 15 residues. Trimming shortened V by 3 bases and J by 2 bases, and 14 bases separated the two germline ends. The germline V gene encodes CDR1 MNHEY and CDR2 SMNVEV (reference sequence). This sequence was found in a female donor with multiple sclerosis, enrolled in a pregnancy study. The input for sequencing was peripheral blood, taken in the second trimester of pregnancy. The chain has TRBV27 and TRBJ2-7, with D perhaps TRBD2 (6 bases). The CDR3: CASSFSGTSTYEQYF. The DNA of the CDR3 is TGTGCCAGCAGTTTCTCCGGGACTTCAACCTACGAGCAGTACTTC.